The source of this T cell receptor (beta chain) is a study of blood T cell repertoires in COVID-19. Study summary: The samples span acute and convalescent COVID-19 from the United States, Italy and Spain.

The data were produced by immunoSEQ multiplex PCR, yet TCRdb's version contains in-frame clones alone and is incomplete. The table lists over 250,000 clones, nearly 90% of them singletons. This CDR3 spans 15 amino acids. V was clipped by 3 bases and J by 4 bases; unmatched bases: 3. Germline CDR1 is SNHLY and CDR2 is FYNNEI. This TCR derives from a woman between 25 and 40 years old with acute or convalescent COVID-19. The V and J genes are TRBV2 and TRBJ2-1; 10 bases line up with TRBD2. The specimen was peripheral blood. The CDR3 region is CASSDLLAGYNEQFF. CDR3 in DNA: TGTGCCAGCAGTGACCTACTAGCGGGATACAATGAGCAGTTCTTC.